Sequencing of this TCR beta chain was carried out in a study of shared clonotypes between healthy human individuals. Whole-study findings and limits: What naive subsets generally showed was a larger estimated richness than memory subsets showed. Though the depth was large, rarefaction showed that sorted-subset sequencing was incomplete. Clonotypes shared by all four sorted-subset donors had higher generation probabilities than non-shared clonotypes.

In regard to this clone: No antigen is known for it.

Germline CDR1 is SGHRS and CDR2 is YFSETQ. V lost 4 bases and J lost 4, with 17 bases in between. This CDR3 comprises 15 residues. The naive CD8 population came from CD45RO-negative cells selected for CCR7, without terminally differentiated effector memory CD45RA+ cells. In the original workflow: ImmunoSEQ gave junction-only sequences without quality scores, so filtering differed. Method: immunoSEQ multiplex PCR; TCRdb's copy keeps in-frame clones and lacks some. V and J calls and clone size come straight from that table; D and trimming were deduced from the DNA. This sample has a few million clones, with around 95% found just once.

Source material: naive CD8+ T cells from PBMCs. This TCR was sampled from a man in his late teens or twenties in good health. Some clones in this sample may be carry-over from other donors' samples. The chain is built from TRBV5-1 and TRBJ1-2, with D unresolved. In DNA, the CDR3 is TGCGCCAGCAGCCTCAGGACGGCTAACTCCTATGGCTACACCTTC. The encoded protein is CASSLRTANSYGYTF.